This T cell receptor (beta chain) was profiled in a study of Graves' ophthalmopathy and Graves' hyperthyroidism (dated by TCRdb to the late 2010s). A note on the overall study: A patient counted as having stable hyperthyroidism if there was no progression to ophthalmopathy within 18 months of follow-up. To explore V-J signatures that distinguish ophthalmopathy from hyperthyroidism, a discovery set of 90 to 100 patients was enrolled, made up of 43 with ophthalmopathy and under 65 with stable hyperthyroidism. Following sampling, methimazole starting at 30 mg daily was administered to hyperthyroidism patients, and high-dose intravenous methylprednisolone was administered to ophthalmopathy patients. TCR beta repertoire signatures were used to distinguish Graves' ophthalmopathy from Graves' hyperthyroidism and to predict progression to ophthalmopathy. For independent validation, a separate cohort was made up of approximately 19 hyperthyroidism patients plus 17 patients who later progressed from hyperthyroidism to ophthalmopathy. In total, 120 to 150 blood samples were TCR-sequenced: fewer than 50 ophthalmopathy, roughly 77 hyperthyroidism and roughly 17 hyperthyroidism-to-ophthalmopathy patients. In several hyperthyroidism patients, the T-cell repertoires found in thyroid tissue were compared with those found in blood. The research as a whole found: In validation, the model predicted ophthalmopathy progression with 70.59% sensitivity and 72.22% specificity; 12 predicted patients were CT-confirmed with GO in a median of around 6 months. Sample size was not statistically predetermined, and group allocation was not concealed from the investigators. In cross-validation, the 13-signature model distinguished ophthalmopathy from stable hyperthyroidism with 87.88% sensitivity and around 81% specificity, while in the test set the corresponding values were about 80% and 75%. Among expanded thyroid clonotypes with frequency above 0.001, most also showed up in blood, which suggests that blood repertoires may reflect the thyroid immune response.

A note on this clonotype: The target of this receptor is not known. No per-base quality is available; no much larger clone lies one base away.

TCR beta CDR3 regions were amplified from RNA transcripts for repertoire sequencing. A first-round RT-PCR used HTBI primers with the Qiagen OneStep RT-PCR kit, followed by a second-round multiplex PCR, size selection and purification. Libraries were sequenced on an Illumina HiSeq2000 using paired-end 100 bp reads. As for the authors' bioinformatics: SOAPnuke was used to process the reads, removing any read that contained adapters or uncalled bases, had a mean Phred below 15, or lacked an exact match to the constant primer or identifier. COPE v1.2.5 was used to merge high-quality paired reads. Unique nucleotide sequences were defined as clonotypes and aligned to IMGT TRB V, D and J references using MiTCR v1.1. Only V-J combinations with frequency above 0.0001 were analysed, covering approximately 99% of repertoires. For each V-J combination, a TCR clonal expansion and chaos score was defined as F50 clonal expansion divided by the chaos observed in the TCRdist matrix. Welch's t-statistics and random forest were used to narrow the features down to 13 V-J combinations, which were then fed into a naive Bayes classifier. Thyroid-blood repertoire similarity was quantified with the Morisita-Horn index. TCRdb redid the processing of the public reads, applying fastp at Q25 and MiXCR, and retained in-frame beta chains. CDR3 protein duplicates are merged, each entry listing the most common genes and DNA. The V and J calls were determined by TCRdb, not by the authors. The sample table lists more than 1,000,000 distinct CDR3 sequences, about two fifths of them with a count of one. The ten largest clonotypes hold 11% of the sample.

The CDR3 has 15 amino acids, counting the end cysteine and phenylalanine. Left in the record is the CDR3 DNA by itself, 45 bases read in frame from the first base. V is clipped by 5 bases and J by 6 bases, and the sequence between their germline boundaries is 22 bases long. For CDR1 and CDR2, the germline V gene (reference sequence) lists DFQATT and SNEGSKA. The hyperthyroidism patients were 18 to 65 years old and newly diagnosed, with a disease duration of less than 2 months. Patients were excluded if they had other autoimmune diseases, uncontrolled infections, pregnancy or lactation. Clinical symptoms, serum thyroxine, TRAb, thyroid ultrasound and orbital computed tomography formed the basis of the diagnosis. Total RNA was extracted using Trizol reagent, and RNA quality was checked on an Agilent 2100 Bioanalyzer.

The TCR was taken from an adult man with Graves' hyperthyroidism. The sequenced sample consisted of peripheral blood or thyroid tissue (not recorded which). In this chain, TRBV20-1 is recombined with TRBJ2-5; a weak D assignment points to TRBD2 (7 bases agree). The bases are TGCAGTGCTGGGGGGGGGGGGCTAGCCGGGAAGACCCAGTACTTC. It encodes CSAGGGGLAGKTQYF.